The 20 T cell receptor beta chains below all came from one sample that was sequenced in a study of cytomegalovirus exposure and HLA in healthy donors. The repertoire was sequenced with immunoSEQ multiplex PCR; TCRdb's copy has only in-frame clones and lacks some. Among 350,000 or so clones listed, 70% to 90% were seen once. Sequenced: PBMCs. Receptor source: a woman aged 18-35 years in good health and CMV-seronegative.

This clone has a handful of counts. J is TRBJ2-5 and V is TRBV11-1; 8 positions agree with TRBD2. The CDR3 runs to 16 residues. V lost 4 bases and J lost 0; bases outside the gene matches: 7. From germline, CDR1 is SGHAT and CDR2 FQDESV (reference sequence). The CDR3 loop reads CASSSGGAGDQETQYF. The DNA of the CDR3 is TGTGCCAGCAGCTCGGGCGGAGCGGGGGACCAAGAGACCCAGTACTTC.

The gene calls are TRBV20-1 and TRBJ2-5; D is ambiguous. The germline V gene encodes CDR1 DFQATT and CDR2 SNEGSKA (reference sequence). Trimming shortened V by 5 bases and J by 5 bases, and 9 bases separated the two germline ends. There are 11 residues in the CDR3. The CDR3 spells CSAPSLETQYF. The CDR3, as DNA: TGCAGTGCTCCTTCACTTGAGACCCAGTACTTC.

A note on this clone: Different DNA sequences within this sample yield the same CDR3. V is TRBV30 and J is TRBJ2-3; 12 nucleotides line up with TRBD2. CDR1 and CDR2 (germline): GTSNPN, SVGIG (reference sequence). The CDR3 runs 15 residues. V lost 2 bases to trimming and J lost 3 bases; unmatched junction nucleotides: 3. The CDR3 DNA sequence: TGTGCCTGGAGTCCGCTAGCGGGAGGGACAGATACGCAGTATTTT. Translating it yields CAWSPLAGGTDTQYF. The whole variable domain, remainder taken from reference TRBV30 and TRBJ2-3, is SQTIHQWPATLVQPVGSPLSLECTVEGTSNPNLYWYRQAAGRGLQLLFYSVGIGQISSEVPQNLSASRPQDRQFILSSKKLLLSDSGFYLCAWSPLAGGTDTQYFGPGTRLTVL.

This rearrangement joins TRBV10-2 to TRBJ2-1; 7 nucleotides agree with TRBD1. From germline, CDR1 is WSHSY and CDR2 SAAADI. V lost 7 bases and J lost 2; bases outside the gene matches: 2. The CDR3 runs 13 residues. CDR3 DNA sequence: TGCGCCAGCACACAGGGGACCTACAATGAGCAGTTCTTC. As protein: CASTQGTYNEQFF.

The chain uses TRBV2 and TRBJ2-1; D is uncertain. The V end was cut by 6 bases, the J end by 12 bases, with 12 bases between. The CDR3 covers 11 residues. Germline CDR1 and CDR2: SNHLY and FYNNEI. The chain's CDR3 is CASRAEARQFF. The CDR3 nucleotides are TGTGCCAGCAGGGCCGAGGCCCGGCAGTTCTTC. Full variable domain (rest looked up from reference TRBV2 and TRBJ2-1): EPEVTQTPSHQVTQMGQEVILRCVPISNHLYFYWYRQILGQKVEFLVSFYNNEISEKSEIFDDQFSVERPDGSNFTLKIRSTKLEDSAMYFCASRAEARQFFGPGTRLTVL.

CDR3: CASSANRALEQYF. In nucleotides, the CDR3 is TGTGCCAGCAGCGCCAACCGAGCGCTCGAGCAGTACTTC. This sequence joins TRBV6-5 and TRBJ2-7, with D unclear. This CDR3 has 13 amino acids. Trimming took 6 bases from V and 6 from J, leaving 15 bases between them. The germline V gene has CDR1 MNHEY and CDR2 SVGAGI.

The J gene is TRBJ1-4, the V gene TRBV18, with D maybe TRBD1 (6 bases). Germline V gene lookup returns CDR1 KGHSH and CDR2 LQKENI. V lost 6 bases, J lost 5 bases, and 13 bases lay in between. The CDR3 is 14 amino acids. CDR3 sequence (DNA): TGTGCCAGCTCCCCTGGAACAGGGAATGAAAAACTGTTTTTT. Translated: CASSPGTGNEKLFF. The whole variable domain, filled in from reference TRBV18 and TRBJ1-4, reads NAGVMQNPRHLVRRRGQEARLRCSPMKGHSHVYWYRQLPEEGLKFMVYLQKENIIDESGMPKERFSAEFPKEGPSILRIQQVVRGDSAAYFCASSPGTGNEKLFFGSGTQLSVL.

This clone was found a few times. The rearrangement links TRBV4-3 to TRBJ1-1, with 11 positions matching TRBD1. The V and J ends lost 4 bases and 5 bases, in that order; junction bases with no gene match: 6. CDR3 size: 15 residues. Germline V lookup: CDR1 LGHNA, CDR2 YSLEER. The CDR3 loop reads CASSPGTGGRTEAFF. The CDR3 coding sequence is TGCGCCAGCAGCCCTGGGACAGGGGGGAGGACTGAAGCTTTCTTT.

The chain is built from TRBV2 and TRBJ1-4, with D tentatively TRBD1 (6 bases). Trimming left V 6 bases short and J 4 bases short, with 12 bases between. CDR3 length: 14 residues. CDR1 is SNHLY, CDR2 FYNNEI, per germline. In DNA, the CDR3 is TGTGCCAGCAGCACCCAGGGGATTAATGAAAAACTGTTTTTT. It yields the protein CASSTQGINEKLFF.

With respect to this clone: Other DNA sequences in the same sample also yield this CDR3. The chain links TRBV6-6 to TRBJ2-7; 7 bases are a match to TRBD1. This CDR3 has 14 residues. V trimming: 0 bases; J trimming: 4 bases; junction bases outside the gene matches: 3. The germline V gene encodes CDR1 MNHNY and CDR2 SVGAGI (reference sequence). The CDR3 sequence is CASSYSGTAYEQYF. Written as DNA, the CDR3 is TGTGCCAGCAGTTACTCAGGGACAGCTTACGAGCAGTACTTC.

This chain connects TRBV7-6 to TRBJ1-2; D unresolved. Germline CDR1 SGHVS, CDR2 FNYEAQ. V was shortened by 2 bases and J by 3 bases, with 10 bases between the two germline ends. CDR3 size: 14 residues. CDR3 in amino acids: CASSLFGDDYGYTF. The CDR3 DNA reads TGTGCCAGCAGCTTATTCGGGGATGACTATGGCTACACCTTC.

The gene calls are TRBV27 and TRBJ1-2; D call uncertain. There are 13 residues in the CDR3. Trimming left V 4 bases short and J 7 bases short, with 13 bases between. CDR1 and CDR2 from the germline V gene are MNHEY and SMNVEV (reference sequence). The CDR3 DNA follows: TGTGCCAGCAGTTCCGCTCTCAGCGGTGGCTACACCTTC. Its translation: CASSSALSGGYTF.

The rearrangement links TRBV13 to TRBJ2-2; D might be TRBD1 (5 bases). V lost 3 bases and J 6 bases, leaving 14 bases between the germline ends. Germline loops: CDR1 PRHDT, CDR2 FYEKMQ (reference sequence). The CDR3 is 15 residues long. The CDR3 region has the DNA TGTGCCAGCAGCTTTCGGGCAGGGCGTCCCGGGGAGCTGTTTTTT. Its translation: CASSFRAGRPGELFF.

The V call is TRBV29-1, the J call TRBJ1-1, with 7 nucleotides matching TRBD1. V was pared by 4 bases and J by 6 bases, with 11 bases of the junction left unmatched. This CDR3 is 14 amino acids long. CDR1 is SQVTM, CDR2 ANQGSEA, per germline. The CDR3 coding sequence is TGCAGCGTTGGTTCCCAGGGGGGACTGGCTGAAGCTTTCTTT. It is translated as CSVGSQGGLAEAFF.

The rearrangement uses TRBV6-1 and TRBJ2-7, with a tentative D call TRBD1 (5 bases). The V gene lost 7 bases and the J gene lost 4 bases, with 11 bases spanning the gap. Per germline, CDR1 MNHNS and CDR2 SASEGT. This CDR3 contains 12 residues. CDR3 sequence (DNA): TGTGCCAGCACTCCCACAGGTTACGAGCAGTACTTC. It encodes CASTPTGYEQYF.

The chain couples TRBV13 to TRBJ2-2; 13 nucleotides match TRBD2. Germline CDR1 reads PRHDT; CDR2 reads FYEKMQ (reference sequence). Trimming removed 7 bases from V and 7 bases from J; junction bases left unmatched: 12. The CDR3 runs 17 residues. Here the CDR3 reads CASTGRTSGRGHGELFF. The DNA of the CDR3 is TGTGCCAGCACTGGACGGACTAGCGGGAGAGGCCACGGGGAGCTGTTTTTT. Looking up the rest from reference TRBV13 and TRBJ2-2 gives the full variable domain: AAGVIQSPRHLIKEKRETATLKCYPIPRHDTVYWYQQGPGQDPQFLISFYEKMQSDKGSIPDRFSAQQFSDYHSELNMSSLELGDSALYFCASTGRTSGRGHGELFFGEGSRLTVL.

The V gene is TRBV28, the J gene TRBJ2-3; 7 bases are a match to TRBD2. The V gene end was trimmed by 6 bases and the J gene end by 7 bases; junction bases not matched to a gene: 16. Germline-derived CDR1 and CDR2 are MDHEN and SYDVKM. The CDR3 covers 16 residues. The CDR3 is CASSSPGLHYLNTQYF. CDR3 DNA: TGTGCCAGCAGCAGTCCGGGACTACACTATTTAAATACGCAGTATTTT. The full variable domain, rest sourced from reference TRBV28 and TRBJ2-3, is DVKVTQSSRYLVKRTGEKVFLECVQDMDHENMFWYRQDPGLGLRLIYFSYDVKMKEKGDIPEGYSVSREKKERFSLILESASTNQTSMYLCASSSPGLHYLNTQYFGPGTRLTVL.

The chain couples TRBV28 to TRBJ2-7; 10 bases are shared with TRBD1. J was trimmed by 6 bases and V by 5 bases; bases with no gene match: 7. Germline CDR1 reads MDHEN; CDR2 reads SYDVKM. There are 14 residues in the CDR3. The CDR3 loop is CASSRTGGTPEQYF. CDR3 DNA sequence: TGTGCCAGCAGTAGGACAGGGGGTACGCCCGAGCAGTACTTC.

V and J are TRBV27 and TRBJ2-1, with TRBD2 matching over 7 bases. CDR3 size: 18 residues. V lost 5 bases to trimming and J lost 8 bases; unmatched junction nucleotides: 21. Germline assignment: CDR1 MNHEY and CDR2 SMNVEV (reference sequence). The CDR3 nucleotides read TGTGCCAGCAGTCCCCCCCCCTCTCTAGCGGCGAGGACGGATGAGCAGTTCTTC. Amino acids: CASSPPPSLAARTDEQFF.

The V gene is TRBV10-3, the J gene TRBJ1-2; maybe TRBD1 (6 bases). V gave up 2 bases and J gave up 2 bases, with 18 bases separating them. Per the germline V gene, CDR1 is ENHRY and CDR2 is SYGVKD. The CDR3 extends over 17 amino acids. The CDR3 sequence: CAISEGVGDTANYGYTF. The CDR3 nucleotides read TGTGCCATCAGTGAGGGAGTGGGGGACACTGCCAACTATGGCTACACCTTC.